This TCR beta chain was identified during a study of cytomegalovirus exposure and HLA in healthy donors. Study-level results: Fewer N-insertions (relative to the approximately 670-donor mean) were reportedly seen in an Asian-associated ancestry cluster in a later analysis. Cytomegalovirus-associated TCR beta chains were listed, numbering 150 to 200.

CDR1 LGHNA and CDR2 YNFKEQ come from the germline V gene. This CDR3 comprises 15 residues. Trimming left V 0 bases short and J 1 base short, with 10 bases between. In regard to this clone: Its specificity is unknown.

60 Vbeta and 13 Jbeta primers were used in PCR. Method: immunoSEQ multiplex PCR; TCRdb's copy keeps in-frame clones and lacks some. This table lists around 150,000 clones. The chain uses TRBV4-2 and TRBJ2-7, with D perhaps TRBD1 (6 bases). The sample taken for sequencing was PBMCs. This receptor was identified in a man aged 25-40 years in good health and CMV-seronegative. The DNA of the CDR3 is TGTGCCAGCAGCCAAGATTCAGGGGTTTCCTACGAGCAGTACTTC. Its translation is CASSQDSGVSYEQYF.